The 6 T cell receptor beta chains below come from one sample, sequenced in a study of response to subunit inactivated influenza vaccine. Using its own MiXCR run on the RT-PCR reads, TCRdb lists one record per CDR3 protein. This sample has 530,000 or so distinct CDR3 sequences; around 25% occur once, and the top ten carry less than 2.5%. The sample in question was CD4+ T cells sorted from PBMCs, obtained less than 6 days after vaccination. These receptors all stem from a man aged 45-60 years who received an inactivated influenza vaccine.

The gene calls are TRBV15 and TRBJ2-1; 13 positions agree with TRBD2. Germline V gene sequence: CDR1 LNHNV, CDR2 YYDKDF (reference sequence). V trimming: 5 bases; J trimming: 6 bases; junction bases outside the gene matches: 13. This CDR3 spans 18 amino acids. This CDR3 reads CATSGLPGLAGSLNEQFF. DNA for the CDR3: TGTGCCACCAGCGGCCTTCCGGGACTAGCGGGAAGCCTCAATGAGCAGTTCTTC. Full variable domain (missing parts from reference TRBV15 and TRBJ2-1): DAMVIQNPRYQVTQFGKPVTLSCSQTLNHNVMYWYQQKSSQAPKLLFHYYDKDFNNEADTPDNFQSRRPNTSFCFLDIRSPGLGDTAMYLCATSGLPGLAGSLNEQFFGPGTRLTVL.

The chain couples TRBV7-2 to TRBJ2-6, with D perhaps TRBD2 (5 bases). V shed 8 bases and J shed 0 bases, with 8 bases lying between them. Germline-derived CDR1 and CDR2 are SGHTA and FQGNSA. There are 14 residues in the CDR3. CDR3 sequence reads: CASSGVSGANVLTF. As DNA, the CDR3 is TGTGCCAGCTCCGGGGTCTCTGGGGCCAACGTCCTGACTTTC. Based on the CDR3 plus reference TRBV7-2 and TRBJ2-6, the full variable domain is GAGVSQSPSNKVTEKGKDVELRCDPISGHTALYWYRQSLGQGLEFLIYFQGNSAPDKSGLPSDRFSAERTGGSVSTLTIQRTQQEDSAVYLCASSGVSGANVLTFGAGSRLTVL.

The J gene is TRBJ2-5, the V gene TRBV7-2; 10 positions match TRBD2. The length of the CDR3 is 15 residues. The junction had 5 bases not matched to a gene; V was cut back by 3 bases and J by 4 bases. Germline V CDR1 and CDR2: SGHTA, FQGNSA. The CDR3 bases are TGTGCCAGCAGCTTGCTAGCGGGAGTAATAGAGACCCAGTACTTC. Its protein product is CASSLLAGVIETQYF.

This clonotype has a handful of counts. The chain joins TRBV6-6 to TRBJ1-2; 7 bases agree with TRBD1. Germline V gene data show CDR1 as MNHNY and CDR2 as SVGAGI (reference sequence). The CDR3 totals 13 residues. Trimming cost V 9 bases and J 2 bases; bases outside gene matches: 6. CDR3 DNA: TGTGCCAGTGAACAGACAGGGAACTATGGCTACACCTTC. Protein sequence: CASEQTGNYGYTF.

The rearrangement links TRBV29-1 to TRBJ2-1; 10 nucleotides agree with TRBD2. V lost 4 bases to trimming and J lost 2 bases; unmatched junction nucleotides: 5. The length of the CDR3 is 15 residues. Germline-derived CDR1 and CDR2 are SQVTM and ANQGSEA. The CDR3 loop is CSVGGSGRTYNEQFF. The CDR3 DNA follows: TGCAGCGTTGGGGGTAGCGGGAGGACCTACAATGAGCAGTTCTTC.

The chain couples TRBV7-9 to TRBJ1-1; no reliable D call. Per the germline V gene, CDR1 is SEHNR and CDR2 is FQNEAQ (reference sequence). CDR3 length: 14 residues. Trimming stripped 2 bases from V and 2 bases from J, with 9 bases between. This chain's CDR3 is CASSLTTINTEAFF. The CDR3 coding sequence is TGTGCCAGCAGCTTAACAACGATCAACACTGAAGCTTTCTTT.